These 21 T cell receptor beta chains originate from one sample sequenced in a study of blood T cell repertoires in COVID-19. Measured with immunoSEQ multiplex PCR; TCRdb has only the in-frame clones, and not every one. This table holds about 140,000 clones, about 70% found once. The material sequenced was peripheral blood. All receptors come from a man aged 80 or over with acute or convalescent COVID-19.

CDR3 nucleotide sequence: TGTGCCAGTATGGAAGCAGGGCATAATTCACCCCTCCACTTT. Amino acid sequence: CASMEAGHNSPLHF. The chain employs TRBV19 and TRBJ1-6, with D perhaps matching TRBD1 (5 bases). The length of the CDR3 is 14 residues. The V end lost 7 bases, the J end lost 5 bases, and 12 bases lay between the germline ends. Germline lookup yields CDR1 LNHDA and CDR2 SQIVND (reference sequence).

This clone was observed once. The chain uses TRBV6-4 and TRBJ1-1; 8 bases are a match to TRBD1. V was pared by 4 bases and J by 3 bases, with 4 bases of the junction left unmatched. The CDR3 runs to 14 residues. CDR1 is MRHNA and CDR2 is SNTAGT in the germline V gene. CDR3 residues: CASSAPDRDTEAFF. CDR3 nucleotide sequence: TGTGCCAGCAGTGCCCCGGACAGGGACACTGAAGCTTTCTTT.

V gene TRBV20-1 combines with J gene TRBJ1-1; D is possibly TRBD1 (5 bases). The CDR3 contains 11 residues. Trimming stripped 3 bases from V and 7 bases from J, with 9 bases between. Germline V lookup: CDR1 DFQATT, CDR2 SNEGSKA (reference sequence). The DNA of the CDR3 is TGCAGTGCTAGGCCCACAGGTGAAGCTTTCTTT. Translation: CSARPTGEAFF.

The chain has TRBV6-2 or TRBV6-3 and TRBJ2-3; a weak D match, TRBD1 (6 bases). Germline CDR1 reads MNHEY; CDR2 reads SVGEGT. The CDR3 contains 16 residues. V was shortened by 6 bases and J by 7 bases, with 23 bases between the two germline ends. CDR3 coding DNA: TGTGCCAGCAGCCAACTCCTAAGCAAGGGGGAGAATACGCAGTATTTT. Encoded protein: CASSQLLSKGENTQYF.

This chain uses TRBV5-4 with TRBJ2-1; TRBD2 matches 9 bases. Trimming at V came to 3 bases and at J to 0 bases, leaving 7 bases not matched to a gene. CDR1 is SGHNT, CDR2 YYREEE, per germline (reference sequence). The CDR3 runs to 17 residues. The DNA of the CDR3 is TGTGCCAGCAGCTCTGTGGCGGGGGGGAGCTCCTACAATGAGCAGTTCTTC. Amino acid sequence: CASSSVAGGSSYNEQFF.

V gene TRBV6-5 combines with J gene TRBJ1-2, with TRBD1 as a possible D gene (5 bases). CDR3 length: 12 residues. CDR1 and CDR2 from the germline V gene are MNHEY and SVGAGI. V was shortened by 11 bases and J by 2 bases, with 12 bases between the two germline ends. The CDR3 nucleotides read TGTGCCGCCTGGGGGGGGAACTATGGCTACACCTTC. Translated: CAAWGGNYGYTF.

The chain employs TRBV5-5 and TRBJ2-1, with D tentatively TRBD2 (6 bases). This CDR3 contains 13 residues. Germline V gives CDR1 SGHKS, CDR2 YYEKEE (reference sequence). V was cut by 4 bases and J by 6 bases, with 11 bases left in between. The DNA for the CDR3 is TGTGCCAGCAGCCCACTGACTAGCAATGAGCAGTTCTTC. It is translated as CASSPLTSNEQFF.

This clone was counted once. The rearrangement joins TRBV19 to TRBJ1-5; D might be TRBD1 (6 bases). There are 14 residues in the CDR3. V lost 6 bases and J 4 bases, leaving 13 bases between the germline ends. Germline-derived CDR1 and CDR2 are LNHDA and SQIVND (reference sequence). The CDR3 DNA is TGTGCCAGTAGCCTGGACAGTTTAAATCAGCCCCAGCATTTT. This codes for CASSLDSLNQPQHF.

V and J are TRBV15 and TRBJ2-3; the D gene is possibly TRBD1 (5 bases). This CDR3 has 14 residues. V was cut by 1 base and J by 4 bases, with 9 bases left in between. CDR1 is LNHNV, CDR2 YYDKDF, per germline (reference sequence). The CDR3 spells CATSRGGEADTQYF. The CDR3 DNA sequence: TGTGCCACCAGCAGAGGGGGCGAGGCAGATACGCAGTATTTT.

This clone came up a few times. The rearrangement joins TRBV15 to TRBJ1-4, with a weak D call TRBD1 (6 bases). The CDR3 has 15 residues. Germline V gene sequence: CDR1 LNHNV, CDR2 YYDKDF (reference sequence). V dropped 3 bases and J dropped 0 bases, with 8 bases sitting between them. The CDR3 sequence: CATSSTGSTNEKLFF. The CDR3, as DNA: TGTGCCACCAGCAGTACAGGGTCAACTAATGAAAAACTGTTTTTT.

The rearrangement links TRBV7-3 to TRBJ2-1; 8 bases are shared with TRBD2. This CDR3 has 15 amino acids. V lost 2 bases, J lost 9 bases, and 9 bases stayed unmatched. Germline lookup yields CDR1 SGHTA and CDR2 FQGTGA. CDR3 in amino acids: CASSLAGGGTGEQFF. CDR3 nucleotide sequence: TGTGCCAGCAGCTTAGCGGGGGGAGGGACCGGTGAGCAGTTCTTC. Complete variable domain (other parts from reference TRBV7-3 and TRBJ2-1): GAGVSQTPSNKVTEKGKYVELRCDPISGHTALYWYRQSLGQGPEFLIYFQGTGAADDSGLPNDRFFAVRPEGSVSTLKIQRTERGDSAVYLCASSLAGGGTGEQFFGPGTRLTVL.

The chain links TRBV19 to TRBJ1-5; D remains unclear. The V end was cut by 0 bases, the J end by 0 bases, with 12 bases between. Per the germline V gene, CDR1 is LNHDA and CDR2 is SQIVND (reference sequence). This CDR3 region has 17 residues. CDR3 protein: CASSIDLAGYSNQPQHF. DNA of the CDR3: TGTGCCAGTAGTATAGATCTGGCCGGGTATAGCAATCAGCCCCAGCATTTT.

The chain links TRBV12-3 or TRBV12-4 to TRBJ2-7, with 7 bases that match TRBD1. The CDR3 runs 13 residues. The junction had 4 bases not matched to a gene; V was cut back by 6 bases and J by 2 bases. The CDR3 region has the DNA TGTGCCAGCAGGTTGGGGACAGCCTACGAGCAGTACTTC. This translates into CASRLGTAYEQYF.

CDR3 nucleotides: TGTGCCAGCAGTGTGGAGAGCAATCAGCCCCAGCATTTT. Translation gives CASSVESNQPQHF. The chain employs TRBV2 and TRBJ1-5; no clear D gene. This CDR3 has 13 amino acids. Between the trimmed V and J ends, which lost 4 bases and 1 base, there was a span of 5 bases. Germline lookup yields CDR1 SNHLY and CDR2 FYNNEI.

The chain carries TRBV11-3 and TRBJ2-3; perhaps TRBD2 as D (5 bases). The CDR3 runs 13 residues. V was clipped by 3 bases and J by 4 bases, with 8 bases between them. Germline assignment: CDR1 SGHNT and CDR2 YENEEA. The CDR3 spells CASSFGLSDTQYF. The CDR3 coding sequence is TGTGCCAGCAGCTTCGGACTTTCAGATACGCAGTATTTT.

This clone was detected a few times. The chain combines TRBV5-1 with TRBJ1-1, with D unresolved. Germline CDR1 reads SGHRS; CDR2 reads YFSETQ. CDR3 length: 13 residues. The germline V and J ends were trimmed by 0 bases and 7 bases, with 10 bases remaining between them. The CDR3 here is CASSLAGEGEAFF. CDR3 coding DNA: TGCGCCAGCAGCTTGGCCGGGGAGGGTGAAGCTTTCTTT.

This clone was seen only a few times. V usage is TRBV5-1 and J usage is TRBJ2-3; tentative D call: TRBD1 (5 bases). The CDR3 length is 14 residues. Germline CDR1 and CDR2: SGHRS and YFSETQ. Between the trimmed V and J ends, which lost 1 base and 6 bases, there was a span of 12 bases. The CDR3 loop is CASSLYPGKDTQYF. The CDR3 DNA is TGCGCCAGCAGCTTGTACCCAGGGAAGGATACGCAGTATTTT.

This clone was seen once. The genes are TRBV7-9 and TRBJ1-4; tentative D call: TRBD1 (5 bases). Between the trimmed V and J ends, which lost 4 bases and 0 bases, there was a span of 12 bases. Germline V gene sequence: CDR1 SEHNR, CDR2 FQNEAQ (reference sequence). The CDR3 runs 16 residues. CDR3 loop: CASSYDRPATNEKLFF. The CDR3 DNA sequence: TGTGCCAGCAGCTACGACAGACCCGCAACTAATGAAAAACTGTTTTTT.

CDR3 amino acids: CASSFSTGGFEQYF. The CDR3, as DNA: TGTGCCAGCAGCTTCTCCACAGGGGGCTTCGAGCAGTACTTC. The rearrangement joins TRBV5-5 to TRBJ2-7; TRBD1 matches at 9 bases. Germline V CDR1 and CDR2: SGHKS, YYEKEE (reference sequence). Trimming at V came to 2 bases and at J to 6 bases, leaving 6 bases not matched to a gene. This CDR3 is 14 amino acids long.

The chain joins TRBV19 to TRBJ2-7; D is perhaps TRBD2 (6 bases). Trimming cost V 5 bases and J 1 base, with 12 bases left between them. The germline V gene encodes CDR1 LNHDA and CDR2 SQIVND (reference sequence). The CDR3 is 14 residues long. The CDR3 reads CASSPWGESYEQYF. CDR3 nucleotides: TGTGCCAGTAGTCCCTGGGGGGAATCCTACGAGCAGTACTTC. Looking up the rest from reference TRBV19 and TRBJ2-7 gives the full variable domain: DGGITQSPKYLFRKEGQNVTLSCEQNLNHDAMYWYRQDPGQGLRLIYYSQIVNDFQKGDIAEGYSVSREKKESFPLTVTSAQKNPTAFYLCASSPWGESYEQYFGPGTRLTVT.

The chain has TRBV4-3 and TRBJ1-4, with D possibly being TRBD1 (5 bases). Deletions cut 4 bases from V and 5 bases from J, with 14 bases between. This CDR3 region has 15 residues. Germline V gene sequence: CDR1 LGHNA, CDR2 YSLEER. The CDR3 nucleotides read TGCGCCAGCAGCCTAGGGGCAGCGCAAAATGAAAAACTGTTTTTT. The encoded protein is CASSLGAAQNEKLFF.